This TCR beta chain was found in a study of beta chain features in type 1 diabetes. The study, taken as a whole, reports: In every one of the four CD4+ subsets, TCRB CDR3s were moderately but significantly shorter in Type 1 diabetes patients.

This clone was observed a handful of times. Its antigen remains unknown. The isolated RNA, all of it, was reverse transcribed, so expressed TCRB transcripts were what got sequenced. The table came from immunoSEQ multiplex PCR; TCRdb's copy has only in-frame clones and leaves some out. Here the sample spans under 150,000 clones, approximately 9% being singletons. The germline gives CDR1 MNHNY, CDR2 SVGAGI (reference sequence). The CDR3 sequence is 12 residues long. V dropped 7 bases and J dropped 9; count of bases not matched to a gene: 3. The chain joins TRBV6-6 to TRBJ1-4, with TRBD1 identical over 9 bases. This clonotype was sampled from a man in his thirties or forties with type 1 diabetes. Sequenced: central memory CD4+ T cells from blood. The CDR3 here is CASTGQGKKLFF. DNA of the CDR3: TGTGCCAGCACCGGACAGGGGAAAAAACTGTTTTTT.